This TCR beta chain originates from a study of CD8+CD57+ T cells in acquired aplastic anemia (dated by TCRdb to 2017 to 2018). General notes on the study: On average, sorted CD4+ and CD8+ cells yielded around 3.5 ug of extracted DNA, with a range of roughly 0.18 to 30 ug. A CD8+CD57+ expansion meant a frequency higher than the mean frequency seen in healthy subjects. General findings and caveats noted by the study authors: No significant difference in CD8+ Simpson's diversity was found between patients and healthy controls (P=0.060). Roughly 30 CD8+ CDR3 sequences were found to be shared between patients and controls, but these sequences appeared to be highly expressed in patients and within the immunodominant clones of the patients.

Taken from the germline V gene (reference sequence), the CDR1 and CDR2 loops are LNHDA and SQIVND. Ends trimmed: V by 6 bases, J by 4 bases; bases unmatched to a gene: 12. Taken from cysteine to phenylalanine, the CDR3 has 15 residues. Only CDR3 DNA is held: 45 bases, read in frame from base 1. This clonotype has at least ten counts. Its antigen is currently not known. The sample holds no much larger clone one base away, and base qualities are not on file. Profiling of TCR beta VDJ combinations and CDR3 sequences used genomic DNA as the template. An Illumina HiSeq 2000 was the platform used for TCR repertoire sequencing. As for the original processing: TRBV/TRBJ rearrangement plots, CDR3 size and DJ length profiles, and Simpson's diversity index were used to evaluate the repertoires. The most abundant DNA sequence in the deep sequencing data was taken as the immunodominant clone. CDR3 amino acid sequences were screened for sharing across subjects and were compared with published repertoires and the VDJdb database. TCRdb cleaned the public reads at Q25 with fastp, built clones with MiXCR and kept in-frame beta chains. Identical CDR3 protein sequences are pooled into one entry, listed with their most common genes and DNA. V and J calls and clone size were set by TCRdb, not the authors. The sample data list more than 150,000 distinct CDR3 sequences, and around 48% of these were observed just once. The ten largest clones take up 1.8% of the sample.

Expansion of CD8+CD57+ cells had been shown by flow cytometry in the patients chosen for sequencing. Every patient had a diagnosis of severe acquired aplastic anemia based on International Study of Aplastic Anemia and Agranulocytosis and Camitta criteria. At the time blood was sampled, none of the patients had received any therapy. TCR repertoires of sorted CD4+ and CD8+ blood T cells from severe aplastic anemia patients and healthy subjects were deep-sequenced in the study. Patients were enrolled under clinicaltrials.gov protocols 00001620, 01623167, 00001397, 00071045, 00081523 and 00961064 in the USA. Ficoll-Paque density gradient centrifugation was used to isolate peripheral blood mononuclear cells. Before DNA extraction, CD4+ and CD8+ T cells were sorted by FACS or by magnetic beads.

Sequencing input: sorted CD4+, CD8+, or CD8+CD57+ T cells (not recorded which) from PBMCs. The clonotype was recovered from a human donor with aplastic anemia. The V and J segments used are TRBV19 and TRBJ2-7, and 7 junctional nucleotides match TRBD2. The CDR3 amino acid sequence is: CASSRSAASGYEQYF. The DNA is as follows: TGTGCCAGTAGCAGGTCCGCGGCTAGCGGTTACGAGCAGTACTTC.